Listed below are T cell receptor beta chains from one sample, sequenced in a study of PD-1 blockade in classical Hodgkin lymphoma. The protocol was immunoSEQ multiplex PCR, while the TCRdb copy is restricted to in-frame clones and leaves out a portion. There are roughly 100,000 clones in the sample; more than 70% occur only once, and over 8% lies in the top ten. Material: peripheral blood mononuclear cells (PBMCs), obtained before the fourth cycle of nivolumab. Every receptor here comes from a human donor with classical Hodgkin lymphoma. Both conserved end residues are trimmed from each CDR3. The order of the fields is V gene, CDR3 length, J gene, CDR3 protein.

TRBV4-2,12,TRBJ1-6,ASSHLGDNSPLH
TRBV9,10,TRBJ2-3,ASSVATDTQY
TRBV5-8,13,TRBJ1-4,ASSFGQPINEKLF
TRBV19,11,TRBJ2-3,ASSVLRTDTQY
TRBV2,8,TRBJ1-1,ASGQVEAF
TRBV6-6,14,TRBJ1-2,ASSYRQSTNIYGYT
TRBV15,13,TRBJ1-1,ATSREGGTREEAF
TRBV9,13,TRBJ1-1,ASSVAGQRTTEAF
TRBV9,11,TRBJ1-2,ASSVGGGYGYT
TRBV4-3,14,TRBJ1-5,ASSQTRGLSNQPQH
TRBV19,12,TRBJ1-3,ASRDQSSGNTIY
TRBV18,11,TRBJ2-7,ASSTGTLPEQY
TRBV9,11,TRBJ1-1,ASSVESQGVAF
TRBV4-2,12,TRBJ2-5,ASSVRGGGETQY
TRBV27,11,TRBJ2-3,ASSPSGADTQY
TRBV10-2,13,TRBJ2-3,ASSESRTPGDTQY
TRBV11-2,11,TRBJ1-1,ASSLTDNTEAF
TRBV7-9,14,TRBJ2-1,ASSLAAGPLSNEQF
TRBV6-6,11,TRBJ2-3,ASSGQASNTQY
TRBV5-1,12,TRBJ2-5,ASLRGPNQETQY
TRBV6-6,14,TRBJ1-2,ASSRDRAHHNYGYT
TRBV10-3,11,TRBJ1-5,AISEFWSQPQH
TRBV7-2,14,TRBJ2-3,ASSSRRRGEGDTQY
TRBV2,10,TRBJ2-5,ASNWGRETQY
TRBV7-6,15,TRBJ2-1,ASSFDRGGRIRNEQF
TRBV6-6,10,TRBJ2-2,ASSSTTGELF
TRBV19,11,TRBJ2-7,ATRLAGEYEQY
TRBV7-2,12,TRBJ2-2,ASSPQGRTGELF
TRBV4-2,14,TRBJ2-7,ASSQELAGVNYEQY
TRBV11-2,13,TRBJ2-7,ASSSRTSGIYEQY
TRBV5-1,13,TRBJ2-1,ASSFSGGRANEQF
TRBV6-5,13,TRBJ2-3,ASSRVASGRFTQY
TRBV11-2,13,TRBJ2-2,ASSLGGTRTGELF
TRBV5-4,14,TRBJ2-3,ASSPRGLPLGDTQY
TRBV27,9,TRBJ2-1,ASRTANEQF
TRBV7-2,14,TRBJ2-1,ASSPFKASGNNEQF
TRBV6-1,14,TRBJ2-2,ASSEEQGVVTGELF
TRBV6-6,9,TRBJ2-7,ASSQISRQY
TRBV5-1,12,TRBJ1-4,ASRGWGSNEKLF
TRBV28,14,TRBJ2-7,ASSPLAVSPYYEQY
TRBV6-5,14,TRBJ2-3,ASSYRGLSRGDTQY
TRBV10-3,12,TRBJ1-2,AISESGTGYGYT
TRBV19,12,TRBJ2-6,ASSIDLEGFVLT